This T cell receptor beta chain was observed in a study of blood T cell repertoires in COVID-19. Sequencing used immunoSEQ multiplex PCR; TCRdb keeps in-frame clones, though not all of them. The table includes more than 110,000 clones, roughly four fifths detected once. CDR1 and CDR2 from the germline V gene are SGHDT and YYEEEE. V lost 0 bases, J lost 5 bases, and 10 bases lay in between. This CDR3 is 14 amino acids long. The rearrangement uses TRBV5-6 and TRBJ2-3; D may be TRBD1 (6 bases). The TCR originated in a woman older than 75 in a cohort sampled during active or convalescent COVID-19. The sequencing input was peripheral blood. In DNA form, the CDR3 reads TGTGCCAGCAGCTTGGCAGGGGCAAGAGATACGCAGTATTTT. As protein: CASSLAGARDTQYF.